This note documents a single T cell receptor (beta chain) sequence. Its antigen is not identified. This specimen belongs to a study of shared clonotypes between healthy human individuals. Across the study: Three plates were used per donor for CD4 naive, three for CD4 memory, two for CD8 naive and one for CD8 memory. Study-level results: Naive subsets generally exceeded memory subsets in estimated richness.

CDR1 is LNHNV and CDR2 is YYDKDF in the germline V gene (reference sequence). Trimming stripped 1 base from V and 6 bases from J, with 10 bases between. This CDR3 is built from 13 residues. The study separated CD4+ cells into CD45RA+ naive and CD45RA-negative memory subsets. Profiling relied on immunoSEQ multiplex PCR, and the TCRdb table lists in-frame clones only, not all of them. The table lists roughly 2.2 million clones, less than 95% of them singletons. Sequenced sample: naive CD4+ T cells from PBMCs. Noted subset: CD45RA+ positively selected. This sequence originates from a man between 18 and 29 years old in good health. Some clones in this sample may be carry-over from other donors' samples. The genes are TRBV15 and TRBJ2-7; D ambiguous. The chain's CDR3 is CATSRAKTSEQYF. In DNA form, the CDR3 reads TGTGCCACCAGCAGAGCAAAGACGTCCGAGCAGTACTTC.